This T cell receptor beta chain is from a study of CD8 T cells in ankylosing spondylitis. Study-wide points: Significant enrichment of disease-linked clones was reportedly seen in matched ankylosing spondylitis synovial fluid. Characteristic, it appeared, of ankylosing spondylitis blood was a TCR beta motif of eight or nine highly homologous variants.

A quantitative 5'-RACE method, one with molecular barcodes, was used to make TCR beta libraries. TCRdb re-analysed the 5' RACE reads in MiXCR, keeping a single row per CDR3 protein. Of a few hundred thousand distinct CDR3 sequences in the sample, 7.5% to 9% were seen once. There are many counts of this clonotype. What it binds is unknown. The source is a male donor with ankylosing spondylitis. The material sequenced was blood, either unsorted or a sorted T cell fraction (not recorded which).

For the CDR3, the DNA is TGCGCCAGCAGCTTGGCGGGGACAGGGCAGGCTTGGGAGACCCAGTACTTC. This translates into CASSLAGTGQAWETQYF. J is TRBJ2-5 and V is TRBV5-1; 9 nucleotides agree with TRBD1. With 0 bases clipped from V and 5 bases from J, the junction kept 11 bases outside the gene matches. The germline gives CDR1 SGHRS, CDR2 YFSETQ. The CDR3 contains 17 residues.